The 5 T cell receptor beta chains in this list originate from one sample, sequenced in a study of beta chain features in type 1 diabetes. Every bit of the isolated RNA underwent reverse transcription, so sequencing read expressed TCRB transcripts. Profiling relied on immunoSEQ multiplex PCR, and the TCRdb table lists in-frame clones only, not all of them. The table has 150,000 to 190,000 clones, around 10% seen once; the top ten hold roughly 1.9%. Material for sequencing was central memory CD4+ T cells from blood. These receptors originate from a young man in good health.

This clone was seen at least ten times. The sample contains more than one DNA sequence encoding this CDR3. J is TRBJ1-1 and V is TRBV7-9; D remains unclear. Trimming stripped 5 bases from V and 0 bases from J, with 10 bases between. Germline CDR1 SEHNR, CDR2 FQNEAQ (reference sequence). The CDR3 contains 14 residues. CDR3 coding DNA: TGTGCCAGCAGCCGCGGACTGCTGAACACTGAAGCTTTCTTT. Its translation is CASSRGLLNTEAFF. The whole variable domain, remainder taken from reference TRBV7-9 and TRBJ1-1, is DTGVSQNPRHKITKRGQNVTFRCDPISEHNRLYWYRQTLGQGPEFLTYFQNEAQLEKSRLLSDRFSAERPKGSFSTLEIQRTEQGDSAMYLCASSRGLLNTEAFFGQGTRLTVV.

This clone appeared many times. The gene calls are TRBV7-2 and TRBJ2-3, with no clear D. This CDR3 comprises 13 residues. Germline CDR1 is SGHTA and CDR2 is FQGNSA. Trimming pared 0 bases from V and 6 bases from J, leaving 7 bases between. The CDR3 is CASSLAHQDTQYF. The CDR3 coding sequence is TGTGCCAGCAGCTTAGCCCACCAGGATACGCAGTATTTT.

The chain carries TRBV28 and TRBJ2-2; D possibly corresponds to TRBD2 (6 bases). CDR3 size: 18 residues. Trimming removed 8 bases at V and 1 base at J, with 23 bases between. CDR1 is MDHEN and CDR2 is SYDVKM in the germline V gene. The chain's CDR3 is CASGYSVSGILNTGELFF. In nucleotides, the CDR3 is TGTGCCAGCGGTTACTCCGTTAGCGGTATCTTGAACACCGGGGAGCTGTTTTTT.

This chain joins TRBV7-9 and TRBJ2-7; D could derive from TRBD1 or TRBD2 (5 bases each). Germline V gene lookup returns CDR1 SEHNR and CDR2 FQNEAQ (reference sequence). The length of the CDR3 is 14 residues. V was cut by 5 bases and J by 3 bases, with 14 bases left in between. CDR3 sequence reads: CASSLGASDYEQYF. The CDR3 coding sequence is TGTGCCAGCAGCCTCGGGGCGTCGGACTACGAGCAGTACTTC.

The DNA of the CDR3 is TGTGCCACAGAAATGTTTGAAGCTTTCTTT. Translated: CATEMFEAFF. V and J are TRBV28 and TRBJ1-1; D gene ambiguous. Trimming took off 10 bases at V and 7 bases at J, with 10 bases between the two ends. The CDR3 is made up of 10 amino acids. Germline loops: CDR1 MDHEN, CDR2 SYDVKM.